Here is one T cell receptor beta chain with its context. Repertoires were generated with immunoSEQ multiplex PCR, while TCRdb's copy carries only in-frame clones and drops some. The sample has 150,000 to 200,000 clones, roughly 92% seen once. This record belongs to a study of control samples from healthy donors and cancer patients. The material sequenced was blood. The receptor's source is a woman aged 18-29 years in good health.

CDR3 sequence reads: CASSGYSNQPQHF. The CDR3 DNA reads as TGTGCCAGCAGCGGGTACAGCAATCAGCCCCAGCATTTT. The rearrangement links TRBV6-5 to TRBJ1-5; the D is unclear. The CDR3 is 13 residues long. Germline CDR1 reads MNHEY; CDR2 reads SVGAGI. The V gene lost 6 bases and the J gene lost 1 base, with 7 bases spanning the gap.